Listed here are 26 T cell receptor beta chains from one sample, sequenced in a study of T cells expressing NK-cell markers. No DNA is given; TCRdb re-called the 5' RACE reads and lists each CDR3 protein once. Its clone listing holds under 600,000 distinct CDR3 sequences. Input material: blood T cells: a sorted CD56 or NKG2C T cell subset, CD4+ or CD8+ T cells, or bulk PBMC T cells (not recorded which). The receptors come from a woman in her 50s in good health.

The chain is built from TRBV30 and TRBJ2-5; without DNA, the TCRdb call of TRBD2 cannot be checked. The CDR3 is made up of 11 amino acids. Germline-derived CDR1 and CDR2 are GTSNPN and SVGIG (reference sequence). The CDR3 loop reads CAWKAGETQYF.

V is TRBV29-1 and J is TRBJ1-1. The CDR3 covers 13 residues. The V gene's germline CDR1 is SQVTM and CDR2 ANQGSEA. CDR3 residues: CSFTNTAWTEAFF.

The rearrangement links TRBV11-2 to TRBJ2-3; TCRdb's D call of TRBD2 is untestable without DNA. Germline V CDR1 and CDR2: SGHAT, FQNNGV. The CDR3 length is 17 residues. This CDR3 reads CASSFRTSGRGADTQYF. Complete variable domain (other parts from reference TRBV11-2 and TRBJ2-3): EAGVAQSPRYKIIEKRQSVAFWCNPISGHATLYWYQQILGQGPKLLIQFQNNGVVDDSQLPKDRFSAERLKGVDSTLKIQPAKLEDSAVYLCASSFRTSGRGADTQYFGPGTRLTVL.

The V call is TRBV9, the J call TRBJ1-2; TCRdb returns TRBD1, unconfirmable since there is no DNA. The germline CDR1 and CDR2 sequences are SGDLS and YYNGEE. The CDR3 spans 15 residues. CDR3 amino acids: CASSGGGRWLYGYTF.

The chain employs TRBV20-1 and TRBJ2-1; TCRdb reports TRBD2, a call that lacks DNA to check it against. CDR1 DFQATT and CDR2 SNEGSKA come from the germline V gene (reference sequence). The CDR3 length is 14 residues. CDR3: CSAQTSSGRYEQFF.

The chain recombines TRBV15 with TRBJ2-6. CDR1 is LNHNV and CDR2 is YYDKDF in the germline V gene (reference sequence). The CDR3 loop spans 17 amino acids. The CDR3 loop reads CATSRGTGVSGANVLTF.

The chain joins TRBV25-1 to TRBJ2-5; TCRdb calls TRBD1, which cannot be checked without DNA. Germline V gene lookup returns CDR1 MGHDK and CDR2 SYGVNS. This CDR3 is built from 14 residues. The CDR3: CASSPRAGGETQYF.

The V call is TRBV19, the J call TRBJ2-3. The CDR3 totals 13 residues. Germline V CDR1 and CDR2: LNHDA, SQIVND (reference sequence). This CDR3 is CASNGGFTDTQYF.

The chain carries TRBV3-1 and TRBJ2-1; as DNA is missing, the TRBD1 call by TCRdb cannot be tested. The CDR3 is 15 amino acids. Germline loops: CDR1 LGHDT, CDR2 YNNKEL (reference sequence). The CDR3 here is CASTLNGGPNNEQFF.

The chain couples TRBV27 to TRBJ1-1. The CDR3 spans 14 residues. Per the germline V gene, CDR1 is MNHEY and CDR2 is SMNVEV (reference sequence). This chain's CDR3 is CASSLSRKNTEAFF.

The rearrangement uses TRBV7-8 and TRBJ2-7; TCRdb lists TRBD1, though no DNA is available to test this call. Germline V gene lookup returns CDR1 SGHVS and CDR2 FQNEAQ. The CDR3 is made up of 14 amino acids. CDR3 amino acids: CASSPRDNTYEQYF.

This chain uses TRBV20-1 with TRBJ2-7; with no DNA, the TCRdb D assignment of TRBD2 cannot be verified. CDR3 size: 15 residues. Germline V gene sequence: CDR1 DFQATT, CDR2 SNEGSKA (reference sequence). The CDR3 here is CSARDVASGSYEQYF.

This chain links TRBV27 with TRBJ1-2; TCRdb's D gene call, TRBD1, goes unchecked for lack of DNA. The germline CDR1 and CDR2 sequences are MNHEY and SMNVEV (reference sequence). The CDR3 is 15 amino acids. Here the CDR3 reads CASSLSTGDYYGYTF.

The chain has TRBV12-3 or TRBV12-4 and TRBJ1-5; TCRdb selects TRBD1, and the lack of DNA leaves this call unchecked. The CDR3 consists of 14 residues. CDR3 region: CASSLRTRNQPQHF.

CDR3 protein: CASSYVWAGSYEQYF. The V gene is TRBV12-3 or TRBV12-4, the J gene TRBJ2-7; TCRdb names TRBD1, which stays unverified in the absence of DNA. This CDR3 has 15 residues.

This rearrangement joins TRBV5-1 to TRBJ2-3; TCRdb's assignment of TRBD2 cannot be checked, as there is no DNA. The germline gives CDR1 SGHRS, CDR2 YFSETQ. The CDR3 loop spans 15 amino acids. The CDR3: CASMREPGLTDTQYF. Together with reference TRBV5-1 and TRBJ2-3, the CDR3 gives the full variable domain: KAGVTQTPRYLIKTRGQQVTLSCSPISGHRSVSWYQQTPGQGLQFLFEYFSETQRNKGNFPGRFSGRQFSNSRSEMNVSTLELGDSALYLCASMREPGLTDTQYFGPGTRLTVL.

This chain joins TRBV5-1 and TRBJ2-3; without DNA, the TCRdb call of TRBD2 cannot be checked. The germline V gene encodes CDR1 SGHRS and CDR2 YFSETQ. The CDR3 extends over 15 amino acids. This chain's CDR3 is CASSLTSSHTDTQYF.

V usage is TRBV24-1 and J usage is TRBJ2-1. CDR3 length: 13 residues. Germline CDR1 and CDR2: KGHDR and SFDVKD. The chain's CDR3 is CATSDHTYNEQFF.

CDR3 sequence: CATSGQISNGYTF. The V gene is TRBV7-9, the J gene TRBJ1-2; the D gene TCRdb calls, TRBD1, cannot be checked with no DNA. The CDR3 is made up of 13 amino acids. Germline V gene lookup returns CDR1 SEHNR and CDR2 FQNEAQ (reference sequence).

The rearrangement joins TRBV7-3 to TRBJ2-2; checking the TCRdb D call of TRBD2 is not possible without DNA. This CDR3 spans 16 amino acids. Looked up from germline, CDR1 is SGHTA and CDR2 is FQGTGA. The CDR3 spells CATSLRVAGVPGELFF.

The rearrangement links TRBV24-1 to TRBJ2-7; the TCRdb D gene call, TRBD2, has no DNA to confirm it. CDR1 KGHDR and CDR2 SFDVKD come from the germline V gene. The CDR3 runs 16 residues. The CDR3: CATSDGLTGNSYEQYF.

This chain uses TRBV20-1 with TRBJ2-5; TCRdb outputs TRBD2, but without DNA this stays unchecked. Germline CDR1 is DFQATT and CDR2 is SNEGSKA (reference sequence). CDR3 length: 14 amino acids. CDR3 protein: CSAKEGGGTETQYF.

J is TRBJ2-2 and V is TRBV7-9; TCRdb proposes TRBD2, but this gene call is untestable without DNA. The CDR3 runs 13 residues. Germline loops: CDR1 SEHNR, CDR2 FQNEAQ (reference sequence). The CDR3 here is CASSQTSTGELFF.

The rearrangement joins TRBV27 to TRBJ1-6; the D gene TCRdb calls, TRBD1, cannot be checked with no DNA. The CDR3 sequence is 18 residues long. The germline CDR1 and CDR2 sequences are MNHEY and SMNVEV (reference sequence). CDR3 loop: CASRNDKTPGHGNSPLHF.

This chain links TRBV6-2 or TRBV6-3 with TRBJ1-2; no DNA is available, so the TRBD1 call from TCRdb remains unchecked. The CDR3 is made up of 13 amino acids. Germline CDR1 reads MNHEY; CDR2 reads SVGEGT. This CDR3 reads CASSLDSRIGYTF.

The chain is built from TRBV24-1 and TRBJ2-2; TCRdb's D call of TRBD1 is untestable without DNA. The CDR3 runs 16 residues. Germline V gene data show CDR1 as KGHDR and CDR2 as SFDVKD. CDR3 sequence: CATSDTAGENTGELFF.